Sequencing of this T cell receptor beta chain was carried out in a study of cytomegalovirus exposure and HLA in healthy donors. Overall study: From donors who were HLA-typed, an early data release held 80 million to 85 million unique TCRs. Regarding the study as a whole: Trimming of TCR beta V- and J-genes showed a link, identified in a later analysis, to a missense DCLRE1C variant.

Use of 60 Vbeta and 13 Jbeta primers characterized the PCR. Only in-frame clones appear in the TCRdb table, and some are missing; sequencing was by immunoSEQ multiplex PCR. The table shows some 160,000 clones, with around three quarters occurring only once. V was shortened by 6 bases and J by 5 bases, with 17 bases between the two germline ends. Germline CDR1 SNHLY, CDR2 FYNNEI. The CDR3 totals 15 residues. On this clone: Its matching antigen is unknown.

The TCR sequence derives from a woman aged 25 to 45 in good health and CMV-seronegative. Source material: PBMCs. This chain uses TRBV2 with TRBJ1-5, with unresolved D. CDR3 protein: CASSLEGRRDQPQHF. The DNA of the CDR3 is TGTGCCAGCAGCCTGGAGGGCAGGAGAGATCAGCCCCAGCATTTT.